These T cell receptor beta chains were read from a single sample in a study of blood T cell repertoires in COVID-19. Clones were read by immunoSEQ multiplex PCR, and TCRdb kept only the in-frame ones, dropping some. This sample carries a few hundred thousand clones, less than 90% of them seen once, and the ten largest clones take under 2.5%. Sequencing used peripheral blood. The receptors shown here come from a middle-aged man with active or convalescent COVID-19. CDR3s include the opening cysteine and the closing phenylalanine or tryptophan. D genes are given only for firm matches. The size entry is marked missing in some rows and otherwise reads once, few, many or a size class.

v_gene: TRBV11-1; d_gene: NA; j_gene: TRBJ1-1; abundance: NA; CDR3nt: TGTGCCAGCAGCTTAGGACAGAACACTGAAGCTTTCTTT; CDR3aa: CASSLGQNTEAFF
v_gene: TRBV25-1; d_gene: NA; j_gene: TRBJ1-5; abundance: NA; CDR3nt: TGTGCCAGCAGTCCCCTAGGAGGGGTGCCGGGTCAGCCCCAGCATTTT; CDR3aa: CASSPLGGVPGQPQHF
v_gene: TRBV3-1/TRBV3-2; d_gene: TRBD1; j_gene: TRBJ1-1; abundance: NA; CDR3nt: TGTGCCAGCAGCCGGCACCCGACAGGGGGGAACACTGAAGCTTTCTTT; CDR3aa: CASSRHPTGGNTEAFF
v_gene: TRBV2; d_gene: NA; j_gene: TRBJ1-5; abundance: NA; CDR3nt: TGTGCCAGCAGTGAGTTGGGGGGAGGTCAGCCCCAGCATTTT; CDR3aa: CASSELGGGQPQHF
v_gene: TRBV14; d_gene: TRBD2; j_gene: TRBJ2-5; abundance: once; CDR3nt: TGTGCCAGCAGCCTGCGGACTAGCGGGAGGCGGGAGACCCAGTACTTC; CDR3aa: CASSLRTSGRRETQYF
v_gene: TRBV2; d_gene: NA; j_gene: TRBJ1-2; abundance: NA; CDR3nt: TGTGCCAGCGAGTACAGGGTATCCAGCTATGGCTACACCTTC; CDR3aa: CASEYRVSSYGYTF
v_gene: TRBV6-5; d_gene: NA; j_gene: TRBJ1-5; abundance: NA; CDR3nt: TGTGCCAGCGCTCCCCTGGACAGTAGCAATCAGCCCCAGCATTTT; CDR3aa: CASAPLDSSNQPQHF
v_gene: TRBV30; d_gene: NA; j_gene: TRBJ1-2; abundance: NA; CDR3nt: TGTGCCTGGAGTGAGACTGGTTATGGCTACACCTTC; CDR3aa: CAWSETGYGYTF
v_gene: TRBV19; d_gene: NA; j_gene: TRBJ1-2; abundance: NA; CDR3nt: TGTGCCAGTAGTATCTTGGACACTCTCAAGAGCTACACCTTC; CDR3aa: CASSILDTLKSYTF
v_gene: TRBV9; d_gene: TRBD1; j_gene: TRBJ1-2; abundance: NA; CDR3nt: TGTGCCAGCAGCTCGCCGGGACAGGAGAATTATGGCTACACCTTC; CDR3aa: CASSSPGQENYGYTF
v_gene: TRBV25-1; d_gene: TRBD1; j_gene: TRBJ2-2; abundance: NA; CDR3nt: TGTGCCAGCAGTGAATATAGGACAGGGGGGGCCGGGGAGCTGTTTTTT; CDR3aa: CASSEYRTGGAGELFF
v_gene: TRBV25-1; d_gene: NA; j_gene: TRBJ1-5; abundance: NA; CDR3nt: TGTGCCAGCAGTGACCACTCCCTGGACATCTGGGTCGAACAGCCCCAGCATTTT; CDR3aa: CASSDHSLDIWVEQPQHF
v_gene: TRBV28; d_gene: NA; j_gene: TRBJ1-1; abundance: NA; CDR3nt: TGTGCCAGCAGTCCTACAGGGACCAAAGCTGAAGCTTTCTTT; CDR3aa: CASSPTGTKAEAFF
v_gene: TRBV20-1; d_gene: NA; j_gene: TRBJ1-5; abundance: NA; CDR3nt: TGCAGTGCTAGTCTAAATCATGCTGATCAGCCCCAGCATTTT; CDR3aa: CSASLNHADQPQHF
v_gene: TRBV6-5; d_gene: NA; j_gene: TRBJ1-3; abundance: NA; CDR3nt: TGTGCCAGCAGTTACTCAGCGTTGGCTGGAAACACCATATATTTT; CDR3aa: CASSYSALAGNTIYF